Each of the 18 T cell receptor beta chains below was sequenced from the same sample in a study of blood T cell repertoires in COVID-19. Sequencing used immunoSEQ multiplex PCR; TCRdb keeps in-frame clones, though not all of them. The top ten hold approximately 8.7% of the sample, which has approximately 200,000 clones, 70% to 90% seen once. Specimen: PBMCs or T cells enriched from blood (not recorded which). The receptor set was obtained from a man between 35 and 55 years old who had recovered from COVID-19.

This rearrangement joins TRBV5-4 to TRBJ1-2; D remains ambiguous. The V end was cut by 0 bases, the J end by 8 bases, with 14 bases between. Germline V gives CDR1 SGHNT, CDR2 YYREEE (reference sequence). CDR3 size: 14 residues. The CDR3 here is CASSLEGSHFGYTF. The CDR3 region has the DNA TGTGCCAGCAGCTTGGAAGGGAGCCATTTCGGCTACACCTTC.

The chain employs TRBV19 and TRBJ2-3; TRBD1 matches 10 bases. The CDR3 has 17 residues. Germline V gene data show CDR1 as LNHDA and CDR2 as SQIVND (reference sequence). Losses at the gene ends were 5 bases for V and 2 bases for J; bases not matched to a gene: 10. CDR3 residues: CASSSTRDRGSTDTQYF. The CDR3 nucleotides are TGTGCCAGTAGTTCTACCCGGGACAGGGGATCCACAGATACGCAGTATTTT.

This CDR3 reads CASSKSGGTQETQYF. CDR3 in DNA: TGTGCCAGCAGCAAATCAGGGGGGACACAAGAGACCCAGTACTTC. The chain uses TRBV7-7 and TRBJ2-5; D might be TRBD1 (7 bases). Germline V gene sequence: CDR1 SSHAT, CDR2 FNYEAQ (reference sequence). The CDR3 extends over 15 amino acids. Trimming removed 5 bases from V and 2 bases from J, with 15 bases in between.

This rearrangement joins TRBV5-1 to TRBJ1-6, with no clear D. With 0 bases removed from V and 5 bases from J, the gap between germline ends came to 6 bases. There are 14 residues in the CDR3. In germline, CDR1 is SGHRS, CDR2 YFSETQ. CDR3 residues: CASSLDRDNSPLHF. The CDR3 DNA reads TGCGCCAGCAGCTTGGACAGAGATAATTCACCCCTCCACTTT.

This chain joins TRBV6-1 and TRBJ2-2, with D perhaps matching TRBD1 (6 bases). Germline assignment: CDR1 MNHNS and CDR2 SASEGT. V was shortened by 2 bases and J by 1 base, with 14 bases between the two germline ends. CDR3 length equals 17 residues. CDR3 sequence reads: CASSESGHLLNTGELFF. The CDR3 coding sequence is TGTGCCAGCAGTGAATCGGGACACTTACTGAACACCGGGGAGCTGTTTTTT.

As to this clone: Other DNA sequences in this sample translate to the same CDR3. This chain connects TRBV11-2 to TRBJ1-2, with TRBD1 matching over 8 bases. The CDR3 loop spans 14 amino acids. Germline V CDR1 and CDR2: SGHAT, FQNNGV. V gave up 5 bases and J gave up 4 bases; unmatched junction bases: 6. DNA of the CDR3: TGTGCCAGCAGCCCAGGGACAGGATTCTATGGCTACACCTTC. Translated: CASSPGTGFYGYTF.

CDR3 sequence reads: CASQGVDGYTF. The DNA of the CDR3 is TGTGCCAGCCAGGGGGTCGATGGCTACACCTTC. The V gene is TRBV2, the J gene TRBJ1-2; 7 bases match TRBD1. The CDR3 covers 11 residues. CDR1 SNHLY and CDR2 FYNNEI come from the germline V gene. Losses at the gene ends were 8 bases for V and 6 bases for J; bases not matched to a gene: 3.

V usage is TRBV29-1 and J usage is TRBJ2-7; 7 nucleotides match TRBD1. Germline CDR1 and CDR2: SQVTM and ANQGSEA. The CDR3 has 15 residues. V lost 0 bases to trimming and J lost 0 bases; unmatched junction nucleotides: 5. CDR3 in amino acids: CSVEEGDRFSYEQYF. In DNA form, the CDR3 reads TGCAGCGTTGAAGAAGGGGACAGATTCTCCTACGAGCAGTACTTC.

The chain recombines TRBV7-2 with TRBJ1-2; weak D call: TRBD1 (5 bases). Trimming took off 2 bases at V and 6 bases at J, with 19 bases between the two ends. The CDR3 totals 16 residues. Germline V gives CDR1 SGHTA, CDR2 FQGNSA. This chain's CDR3 is CASSLLAGTKGNGYTF. CDR3 sequence (DNA): TGTGCCAGCAGCTTATTAGCAGGCACCAAGGGGAATGGCTACACCTTC.

The chain recombines TRBV6-5 with TRBJ2-5, with a possible D match to TRBD1 (6 bases). This CDR3 region has 13 residues. Trimming pared 7 bases from V and 5 bases from J, leaving 14 bases between. CDR1 and CDR2 (germline): MNHEY, SVGAGI. The CDR3 loop is CASTLQGGETQYF. CDR3 bases: TGTGCCAGCACCTTACAGGGCGGGGAGACCCAGTACTTC.

The CDR3 coding sequence is TGTGCCAGTGGCTCAGAACAGCCCCAGCATTTT. Protein: CASGSEQPQHF. The V gene is TRBV19, the J gene TRBJ1-5, with unresolved D. Germline CDR1 is LNHDA and CDR2 is SQIVND (reference sequence). V dropped 8 bases and J dropped 7 bases, with 9 bases sitting between them. The CDR3 is 11 amino acids.

The sample holds one count of this clone. CDR3 sequence: CASSSTGGSTEAFF. In DNA, the CDR3 is TGTGCCAGCAGCTCGACAGGCGGGAGCACTGAAGCTTTCTTT. The V call is TRBV3-1 (or the pseudogene TRBV3-2), the J call TRBJ1-1; TRBD1 might be the D (6 bases). V shed 5 bases and J shed 4 bases, with 14 bases lying between them. The length of the CDR3 is 14 residues. The V gene's germline CDR1 is LGHDT and CDR2 YNNKEL (reference sequence).

The chain has TRBV4-1 and TRBJ1-2, with D possibly being TRBD1 (5 bases). Germline CDR1 MGHRA, CDR2 YSYEKL. Deletions cut 0 bases from V and 4 bases from J, with 6 bases between. There are 13 residues in the CDR3. CDR3 in amino acids: CASSQDGGYGYTF. In DNA form, the CDR3 reads TGCGCCAGCAGCCAAGACGGGGGCTATGGCTACACCTTC.

This clone was recorded once. This chain links TRBV2 with TRBJ2-1, with 10 bases fitting TRBD2. CDR3 length: 16 amino acids. Germline assignment: CDR1 SNHLY and CDR2 FYNNEI. Trimming removed 7 bases from V and 1 base from J; junction bases left unmatched: 7. CDR3 DNA: TGTGCCAGCACAAGAGCGGGGGGGCGTTCCTACAATGAGCAGTTCTTC. As protein: CASTRAGGRSYNEQFF.

The rearrangement joins TRBV12-3 or TRBV12-4 to TRBJ1-4; no reliable D call. Trimming removed 7 bases at V and 10 bases at J, with 13 bases between. The CDR3 spans 12 residues. CDR3 region: CASTTSGGKLFF. CDR3 bases: TGTGCCAGCACCACATCGGGTGGAAAACTGTTTTTT.

The chain joins TRBV6-4 to TRBJ1-2; the match to TRBD1 covers 7 bases. V lost 4 bases, J lost 4 bases, and 3 bases stayed unmatched. CDR3 length: 13 amino acids. Looked up from germline, CDR1 is MRHNA and CDR2 is SNTAGT. DNA of the CDR3: TGTGCCAGCAGTGTGACAGGGACCTATGGCTACACCTTC. It encodes CASSVTGTYGYTF.

This clone was seen a few times. V gene TRBV30 combines with J gene TRBJ2-2; D gene ambiguous. Germline CDR1 reads GTSNPN; CDR2 reads SVGIG (reference sequence). The CDR3 sequence is 13 residues long. The V gene lost 3 bases and the J gene lost 1 base, with 6 bases spanning the gap. CDR3 bases: TGTGCCTGGAGCAGACAGAACACCGGGGAGCTGTTTTTT. This sequence encodes CAWSRQNTGELFF.

This clone was seen a handful of times. The chain carries TRBV29-1 and TRBJ2-7; a weak D match, TRBD2 (6 bases). CDR1 and CDR2 (germline): SQVTM, ANQGSEA. This CDR3 has 14 residues. V was shortened by 4 bases and J by 5 bases, with 18 bases between the two germline ends. CDR3 sequence (DNA): TGCAGCGTTGCTGGGACTCCCGTCGGGAACGAGCAGTACTTC. This translates into CSVAGTPVGNEQYF.